Below, one T cell receptor beta chain is given with its context. The sample originates from a study of blood T cell repertoires in COVID-19. The overall study: Spain, Italy and the United States supplied samples that represented acute and convalescent COVID-19. The cDNA or gDNA used as material had been derived from T cells, B-cell-depleted T cells, or PBMCs.

The CDR3 consists of 11 residues. Germline lookup yields CDR1 GTSNPN and CDR2 SVGIG (reference sequence). Trimming took off 8 bases at V and 4 bases at J, with 8 bases between the two ends. In the original processing: By means of reference gene primer amplification, nucleated cell counts were estimated. Libraries were prepared by immunoSEQ multiplex PCR; TCRdb keeps only in-frame clonotypes and omits some of them. V, J and clone size were drawn from that table, and D and trimming were deduced from the DNA. The sample records 200,000 to 300,000 clones, around 86% being singletons. The sequencing input was peripheral blood. This clonotype originated in a woman aged 55-70 years with active or convalescent COVID-19. The rearrangement links TRBV30 to TRBJ2-2; D gene unclear. This chain's CDR3 is CAGSRTGELFF. In DNA, the CDR3 is TGTGCCGGCTCACGCACCGGGGAGCTGTTTTTT.